The clone carrying this T cell receptor beta chain was detected once. As yet, its antigen is unknown. This may be a read error: a much more frequent sequence differs by one nucleotide. TCRdb re-called the PCR reads through MiXCR, storing one row per CDR3 protein. The sample records 45,000 to 55,000 distinct CDR3 sequences, just over 35% being singletons. The CD8+CD4-CCR7+CD45RA+ phenotype defined the sorted naive CD8 T cells. Germline V lookup: CDR1 MDHEN, CDR2 SYDVKM. The CDR3 contains 14 residues. This sample was taken from a study of molecular identifiers for immune sequencing clone quantification. Study details: Replicate RNA from around 20,000 or 100,000 naive CD8 T cells formed five aliquots; four were sequenced.

Findings of the study overall: Barcode collisions between identical TCR molecules could shrink estimates of highly expanded clone sizes.

The sequence was obtained from a human donor in good health. Some libraries in this study had Jurkat cell RNA spiked in. Sequenced material: naive CD8+ T cells from blood, with Jurkat cell RNA spiked in. The subset is: FACS-sorted CD8+CD4-CCR7+CD45RA+ naive T cells. This sequence joins TRBV28 and TRBJ2-7, with D perhaps matching TRBD1 or TRBD2 (5 bases each). CDR3 protein: CANSPVGRTYEQYF. The DNA for the CDR3 is TGTGCCAACAGTCCTGTGGGACGGACCTACGAGCAGTACTTC.